These T cell receptor beta chains were read from a single sample in a study of cytomegalovirus exposure and HLA in healthy donors. Sequencing was performed with immunoSEQ multiplex PCR; in TCRdb, only in-frame clones are kept and a portion is missing. The sample includes some 140,000 clones, roughly four fifths seen only once; the top ten take roughly 30%. The sequenced material came from PBMCs. The receptor source for this set is a young man in good health and CMV-seropositive. Both conserved end residues are part of each CDR3. A D gene is named only where the DNA matches it firmly. The size entry is marked missing in some rows and otherwise reads once, few, many or a size class.

D | size | J | V | DNA | CDR3
- | - | TRBJ1-3 | TRBV7-9 | TGTGCCAGCAGCTTCGGCTCTGGAAACACCATATATTTT | CASSFGSGNTIYF
TRBD1 | - | TRBJ1-2 | TRBV15 | TGTGCCACCAGCAGACGGACAGGGGGCTATGGCTACACCTTC | CATSRRTGGYGYTF
- | few | TRBJ2-1 | TRBV11-2 | TGTGCCAGCAGCTTAGCGGGAGAGGTTTGGGATGAGCAGTTCTTC | CASSLAGEVWDEQFF
TRBD2 | - | TRBJ2-1 | TRBV9 | TGTGCCAGCAGCGTAGACGGGAGGGCCGGTGAGCAGTTCTTC | CASSVDGRAGEQFF
- | - | TRBJ2-3 | TRBV2 | TGTGCCAGCAGTGAGGCTCAAGATACGCAGTATTTT | CASSEAQDTQYF
TRBD1 | - | TRBJ2-2 | TRBV5-1 | TGCGCCAGCGGGGGACAGCTGAACACCGGGGAGCTGTTTTTT | CASGGQLNTGELFF
- | - | TRBJ1-2 | TRBV23-1 | TGCGCCAGCAGTCGGCCAGGGAAAGATGGCTACACCTTC | CASSRPGKDGYTF
TRBD1 | - | TRBJ2-1 | TRBV29-1 | TGCAGCGTTGAAGACCGGACAGGGCGGAATGAGCAGTTCTTC | CSVEDRTGRNEQFF
TRBD1 | many | TRBJ1-3 | TRBV6-7 | TGTGCCAGCAGTACCGGGACAGGGTACCCAGCAGGGGGAAACACCATATATTTT | CASSTGTGYPAGGNTIYF
TRBD2 | once | TRBJ2-3 | TRBV27 | TGTGCCAGCAGTTTACGGGGCGGGGGGGCTGGCACAGATACGCAGTATTTT | CASSLRGGGAGTDTQYF
TRBD1 | - | TRBJ2-7 | TRBV5-4 | TGTGCCAGCAGCCTCCAGACAGGGGGCAAGGGCGAGCAGTACTTC | CASSLQTGGKGEQYF
- | - | TRBJ1-1 | TRBV5-1 | TGCGCCAGCAGCTTGAGCGGGGGACCTGAAGCTTTCTTT | CASSLSGGPEAFF
TRBD2 | - | TRBJ2-1 | TRBV4-2 | TGTGCCAGCAGCCTAGTAGACTCGGGGGGGAACAATGAGCAGTTCTTC | CASSLVDSGGNNEQFF
- | - | TRBJ2-1 | TRBV28 | TGTGCCATTACGGGGGCTAGCGGAGCGTACAATGAGCAGTTCTTC | CAITGASGAYNEQFF
TRBD1 | - | TRBJ1-4 | TRBV30 | TGTGCCTGGAACTCTCAGGGGGGAGAAAAACTGTTTTTT | CAWNSQGGEKLFF
TRBD1 | - | TRBJ1-2 | TRBV6-5 | TGTGCCAGCAGTTACCCCCCGACAGGGGAGGGCGGCTACACCTTC | CASSYPPTGEGGYTF
TRBD1 | - | TRBJ1-1 | TRBV6-6 | TGTGCCAGCAGCCGCAACAGGGGCACTGAAGCTTTCTTT | CASSRNRGTEAFF
TRBD2 | - | TRBJ2-1 | TRBV7-9 | TGTGCCAGCAGCTTAGGCGGGCGGGAGAACTACAATGAGCAGTTCTTC | CASSLGGRENYNEQFF
TRBD2 | - | TRBJ2-7 | TRBV18 | TGTGCCAGCTCACCAGGGCTAGCGGGATCCTACGAGCAGTACTTC | CASSPGLAGSYEQYF
- | - | TRBJ2-2 | TRBV6-1 | TGTGCCAGCAGTGATATGATGGGGGGGCCGGCCGGGGAGCTGTTTTTT | CASSDMMGGPAGELFF
TRBD2 | - | TRBJ2-2 | TRBV5-1 | TGCGCCAGCAGCTTGGGACTAGCGGGAGGACACACCGGGGAGCTGTTTTTT | CASSLGLAGGHTGELFF
TRBD1 | - | TRBJ2-7 | TRBV28 | TGTGCCAGCAGTTTATCGGGGACAGGGGGCTATCGCTACGAGCAGTACTTC | CASSLSGTGGYRYEQYF
- | - | TRBJ2-6 | TRBV14 | TGTGCCAGCAGCCAAGGACAGAACAACGTCCTGACTTTC | CASSQGQNNVLTF
TRBD2 | - | TRBJ2-1 | TRBV9 | TGTGCCAGCAGCGTCTCTAGCGGGAGTTATAATGAGCAGTTCTTC | CASSVSSGSYNEQFF
- | once | TRBJ1-2 | TRBV19 | TGTGCCAGTAAGGACAGCTACTATGGCTACACCTTC | CASKDSYYGYTF
- | - | TRBJ2-1 | TRBV6-6 | TGTGCCAGCAGTTACTCACAGAACTCCTACAATGAGCAGTTCTTC | CASSYSQNSYNEQFF
- | - | TRBJ1-1 | TRBV5-1 | TGCGCCAGCAGCGCGGCCCCCGGGGGGGAGAACACTGAAGCTTTCTTT | CASSAAPGGENTEAFF
- | - | TRBJ1-5 | TRBV11-2 | TGTGCCAGCAGCCCTGACCGGACAGCCTATCAGCCCCAGCATTTT | CASSPDRTAYQPQHF
- | - | TRBJ2-5 | TRBV5-4 | TGTGCCAGCAGCCACAGACAGGAAGAGACCCAGTACTTC | CASSHRQEETQYF
TRBD1 | once | TRBJ2-1 | TRBV7-3 | TGTGCCAGCAGCTTCCGAACAGGGGGCAATGAGCAGTTCTTC | CASSFRTGGNEQFF
- | - | TRBJ2-7 | TRBV7-9 | TGTGCCAGCAGCTCACCAAAGTTGGGCGCTCCCTACGAGCAGTACTTC | CASSSPKLGAPYEQYF
TRBD1 | - | TRBJ1-2 | TRBV10-3 | TGTGCCATCAGTAACCAGGGGGCGGATGGCTACACCTTC | CAISNQGADGYTF
TRBD1 | - | TRBJ1-2 | TRBV2 | TGTGCCAGCAGCGGGACAGGGGGAGGCTATGGCTACACCTTC | CASSGTGGGYGYTF
- | once | TRBJ1-2 | TRBV5-1 | TGCGCCAGCAGCTTGGGCCAGACAAGCTATGGCTACACCTTC | CASSLGQTSYGYTF
TRBD2 | - | TRBJ2-3 | TRBV7-3 | TGTGCCAGCAGCGTTGGACTAGATCCCACAGATACGCAGTATTTT | CASSVGLDPTDTQYF
- | few | TRBJ2-5 | TRBV5-6 | TGTGCCAGCAGCTTGGAGGCCCGAGGAGGGGAGACCCAGTACTTC | CASSLEARGGETQYF
- | - | TRBJ2-7 | TRBV7-2 | TGTGCCAGCAGCTTAGGGCAACCATACGAGCAGTACTTC | CASSLGQPYEQYF
- | - | TRBJ1-2 | TRBV14 | TGTGCCAGCAGCCAAGCGGGAGCCTATGGCTACACCTTC | CASSQAGAYGYTF
TRBD2 | - | TRBJ2-1 | TRBV6-5 | TGTGCCAGCAGGTCGGGACTAGTAGTCCATGAGCAGTTCTTC | CASRSGLVVHEQFF
TRBD1 | - | TRBJ1-2 | TRBV15 | TGTGCCACCACCCCGACAGGGGGCGCGTTCTATGGCTACACCTTC | CATTPTGGAFYGYTF
- | - | TRBJ1-5 | TRBV7-2 | TGTGCCAGCAGCTTAGGGGGCTACAGCAATCAGCCCCAGCATTTT | CASSLGGYSNQPQHF
- | - | TRBJ2-5 | TRBV5-6 | TGTGCCAGCAGCTCGCCGGAGGGGGCGAGGGAGACCCAGTACTTC | CASSSPEGARETQYF
TRBD1 | - | TRBJ1-2 | TRBV5-5 | TGTGCCAGCAGCTTTATTGGACAGGGGAGGGATGGCTACACCTTC | CASSFIGQGRDGYTF